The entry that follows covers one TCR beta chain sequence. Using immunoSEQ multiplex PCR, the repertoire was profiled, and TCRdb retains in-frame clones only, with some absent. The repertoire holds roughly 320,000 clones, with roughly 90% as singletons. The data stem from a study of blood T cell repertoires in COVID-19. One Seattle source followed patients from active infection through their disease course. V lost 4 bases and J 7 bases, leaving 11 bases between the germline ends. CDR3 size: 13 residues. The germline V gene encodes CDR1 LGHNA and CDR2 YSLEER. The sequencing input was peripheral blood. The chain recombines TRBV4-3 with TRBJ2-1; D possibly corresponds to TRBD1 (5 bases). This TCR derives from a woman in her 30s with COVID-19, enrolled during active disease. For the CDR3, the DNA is TGCGCCAGCAGCCCCGGAAGGGGTAATGAGCAGTTCTTC. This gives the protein CASSPGRGNEQFF.